This entry features one T cell receptor beta chain sequence. This entry comes from a study of beta chain features in type 1 diabetes. The whole isolated RNA underwent reverse transcription, so sequencing captured expressed TCRB transcripts. Sequencing used immunoSEQ multiplex PCR; TCRdb keeps in-frame clones, though not all of them. The sample holds some 140,000 clones, nearly 9.5% seen once. The sequencing input was central memory CD4+ T cells from blood. The receptor was isolated from a man between 18 and 29 years old in good health.

CDR3 sequence (DNA): TGTGCCAGCAGCTTAGCACCGGGGGGGCGGGGAGATACGCAGTATTTT. It specifies CASSLAPGGRGDTQYF. This sequence joins TRBV11-2 and TRBJ2-3; 8 bases map to TRBD2. Germline CDR1 is SGHAT and CDR2 is FQNNGV. This CDR3 is built from 16 residues. The J segment lost 5 bases and the V segment lost 1 base, leaving 8 bases of the junction unmatched.